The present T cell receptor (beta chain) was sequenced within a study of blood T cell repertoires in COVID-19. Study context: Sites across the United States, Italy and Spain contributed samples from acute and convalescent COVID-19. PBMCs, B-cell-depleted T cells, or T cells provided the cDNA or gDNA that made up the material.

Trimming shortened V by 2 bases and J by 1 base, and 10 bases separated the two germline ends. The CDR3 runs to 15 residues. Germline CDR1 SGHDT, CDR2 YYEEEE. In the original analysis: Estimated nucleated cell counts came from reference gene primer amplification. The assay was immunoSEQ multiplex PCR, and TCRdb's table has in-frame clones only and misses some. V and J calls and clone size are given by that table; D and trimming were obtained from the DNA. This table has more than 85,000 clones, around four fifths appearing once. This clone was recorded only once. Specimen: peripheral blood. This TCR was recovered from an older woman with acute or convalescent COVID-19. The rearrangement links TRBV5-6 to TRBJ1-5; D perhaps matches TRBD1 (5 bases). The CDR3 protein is CASSLGWGSNQPQHF. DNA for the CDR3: TGTGCCAGCAGCTTAGGGTGGGGCAGCAATCAGCCCCAGCATTTT.